This T cell receptor beta chain was documented in a study of T cell repertoires in urothelial bladder cancer. With regard to this clone: No antigen is known for it.

Study results and caveats: Median T cells were about 6,000 in carcinoma and roughly 26,000 in benign specimens. In carcinoma specimens, a single clone made up to 17% of infiltrating lymphocytes. Median infiltrating lymphocyte percentage was around 2% in carcinoma specimens.

The repertoire was sequenced with immunoSEQ multiplex PCR; TCRdb's copy has only in-frame clones and lacks some. The data show around 11,000 clones, with about two thirds seen just once and less than 9% held by the top ten. The sequencing input was tumor-infiltrating cells from bladder cancer. This clonotype was obtained from a human donor with a benign inflammatory bladder lesion.

This chain's CDR3 is CAISESGETQYF. CDR3 DNA sequence: TGTGCCATCAGTGAGTCAGGGGAGACCCAGTACTTC. V usage is TRBV10-3 and J usage is TRBJ2-5; no reliable D call. Germline V gene lookup returns CDR1 ENHRY and CDR2 SYGVKD. CDR3 length: 12 amino acids. Trimming took 0 bases from V and 5 from J, leaving 4 bases between them.